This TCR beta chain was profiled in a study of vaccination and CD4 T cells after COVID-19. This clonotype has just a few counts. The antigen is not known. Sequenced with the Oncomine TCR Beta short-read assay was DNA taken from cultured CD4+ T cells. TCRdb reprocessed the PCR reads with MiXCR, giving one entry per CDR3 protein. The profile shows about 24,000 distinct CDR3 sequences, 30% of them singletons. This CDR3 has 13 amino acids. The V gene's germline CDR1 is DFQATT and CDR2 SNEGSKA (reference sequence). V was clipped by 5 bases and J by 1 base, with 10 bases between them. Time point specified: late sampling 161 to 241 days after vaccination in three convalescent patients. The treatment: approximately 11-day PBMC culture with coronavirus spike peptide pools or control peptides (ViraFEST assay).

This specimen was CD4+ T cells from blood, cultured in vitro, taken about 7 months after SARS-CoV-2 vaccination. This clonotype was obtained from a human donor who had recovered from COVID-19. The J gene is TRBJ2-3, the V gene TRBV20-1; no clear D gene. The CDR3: CSAPGPGTDTQYF. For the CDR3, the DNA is TGCAGTGCTCCCGGGCCGGGCACAGATACGCAGTATTTT.